Following are 18 T cell receptor beta chains from one sample sequenced in a study of CD8+ T cells in alopecia areata. Reverse transcription of extracted RNA yielded cDNA, which provided the sequencing template. The assay was immunoSEQ multiplex PCR, and TCRdb's table has in-frame clones only and misses some. The repertoire consists of roughly 250,000 clones, with approximately 61% occurring once and the leading ten covering approximately 1.2%. The input for sequencing was CD4+ T cells sorted from blood, taken at week 0. The receptors stem from a human donor with alopecia areata.

J is TRBJ2-5 and V is TRBV2; D is uncertain. The length of the CDR3 is 14 residues. Deletions cut 3 bases from V and 5 bases from J, with 13 bases between. Germline V lookup: CDR1 SNHLY, CDR2 FYNNEI. CDR3 sequence (DNA): TGTGCCAGCAGTGACTCGCGCCGAGTGGAGACCCAGTACTTC. Translation gives CASSDSRRVETQYF.

This clone has only one observation. V is TRBV11-2 and J is TRBJ2-7; 10 nucleotides line up with TRBD2. V lost 5 bases, J lost 2 bases, and 9 bases stayed unmatched. This CDR3 has 16 amino acids. Germline V gene sequence: CDR1 SGHAT, CDR2 FQNNGV. DNA for the CDR3: TGTGCCAGCAGCCCACCGACTAGCGGGTTTGCCTACGAGCAGTACTTC. Translation: CASSPPTSGFAYEQYF.

This chain connects TRBV10-3 to TRBJ2-7; D unclear. The CDR3 sequence is 13 residues long. Germline V gene sequence: CDR1 ENHRY, CDR2 SYGVKD. Between the trimmed V and J ends, which lost 2 bases and 6 bases, there was a span of 11 bases. Written as DNA, the CDR3 is TGTGCCATCAGTGAGGTAGGGTTGGTCGAGCAGTACTTC. Protein sequence: CAISEVGLVEQYF.

This clone was seen more than once but under ten times. V gene TRBV13 combines with J gene TRBJ1-2; 7 nucleotides match TRBD1. This CDR3 region has 15 residues. Looked up from germline, CDR1 is PRHDT and CDR2 is FYEKMQ (reference sequence). The J segment lost 2 bases and the V segment lost 5 bases, leaving 8 bases of the junction unmatched. CDR3 DNA sequence: TGTGCCAGCAGCGAAACGACAGGGAAAAACTATGGCTACACCTTC. It is translated as CASSETTGKNYGYTF.

This chain uses TRBV30 with TRBJ1-2, with a weak D call TRBD1 (6 bases). The V gene lost 4 bases and the J gene lost 4 bases, with 13 bases spanning the gap. CDR3 length: 13 amino acids. Germline V gene data show CDR1 as GTSNPN and CDR2 as SVGIG (reference sequence). The CDR3 region has the DNA TGTGCCTGGAACCCCAGGGGCGGCTATGGCTACACCTTC. Translation gives CAWNPRGGYGYTF.

The rearrangement links TRBV25-1 to TRBJ2-3, with D perhaps being TRBD1 or TRBD2 (6 bases each). The CDR3 covers 12 residues. V lost 8 bases, J lost 4 bases, and 10 bases lay in between. Germline V gene data show CDR1 as MGHDK and CDR2 as SYGVNS. The CDR3 DNA sequence: TGTGCCAGCGACGGGGGCGCAGATACGCAGTATTTT. It translates to CASDGGADTQYF. Together with reference TRBV25-1 and TRBJ2-3, the CDR3 gives the full variable domain: EADIYQTPRYLVIGTGKKITLECSQTMGHDKMYWYQQDPGMELHLIHYSYGVNSTEKGDLSSESTVSRIRTEHFPLTLESARPSHTSQYLCASDGGADTQYFGPGTRLTVL.

The chain's CDR3 is CAWSSTVISSGYTF. CDR3 bases: TGTGCCTGGAGTTCGACAGTGATATCCTCTGGCTACACCTTC. This chain uses TRBV30 with TRBJ1-2; tentative D call: TRBD1 (5 bases). Germline lookup yields CDR1 GTSNPN and CDR2 SVGIG (reference sequence). V was cut by 2 bases and J by 7 bases, with 17 bases left in between. The CDR3 has 14 amino acids.

This chain uses TRBV29-1 with TRBJ2-1; 8 nucleotides match TRBD2. The CDR3 sequence is 14 residues long. V was pared by 3 bases and J by 10 bases, with 11 bases of the junction left unmatched. CDR1 is SQVTM and CDR2 is ANQGSEA in the germline V gene. The CDR3, as DNA: TGCAGCGTTGACTCTTCGCGGGGGGCCTCAGAGCAGTTCTTC. Amino acid sequence: CSVDSSRGASEQFF.

As concerns this clone: Other DNA sequences in this sample translate to the same CDR3. V gene TRBV30 combines with J gene TRBJ1-1; D is uncertain. The CDR3 totals 12 residues. Germline V gives CDR1 GTSNPN, CDR2 SVGIG (reference sequence). V shed 1 base and J shed 4 bases, with 7 bases lying between them. CDR3 in DNA: TGTGCCTGGAGTGGTAGGTCCACTGAAGCTTTCTTT. It is translated as CAWSGRSTEAFF.

This clone has a single count. At the DNA level, this CDR3 is encoded by other sequences in the same sample as well. The rearrangement links TRBV30 to TRBJ1-5, with TRBD1 matching 7 bases. Unmatched junction bases numbered 2, after V lost 5 bases and J lost 1 base. The CDR3 runs 13 residues. Germline CDR1 GTSNPN, CDR2 SVGIG (reference sequence). In DNA, the CDR3 is TGTGCCTGGGGGACAGCCAGCAATCAGCCCCAGCATTTT. Translated: CAWGTASNQPQHF.

This sequence joins TRBV6-1 and TRBJ1-5; D possibly corresponds to TRBD1 (6 bases). Germline assignment: CDR1 MNHNS and CDR2 SASEGT. The ends were cut back, 10 bases at V and 4 bases at J, with 14 bases in the middle. This CDR3 has 13 residues. This chain's CDR3 is CATYGQPNQPQHF. The CDR3 region has the DNA TGTGCCACCTACGGACAGCCTAATCAGCCCCAGCATTTT.

This rearrangement joins TRBV1 to TRBJ2-7; the table's TRBD1 call for D was not verified on the DNA. TRBV1 is recorded as a pseudogene. The CDR3 contains 15 residues. The CDR3 DNA sequence: TGCACCAGCAGCCAAGAGACAGGGCGACCCCACGAGCAGTACTTC. As protein: CTSSQETGRPHEQYF.

This clone was seen more than once but under ten times. The chain couples TRBV7-2 to TRBJ2-4; no firm D call. CDR3 length equals 14 residues. V lost 3 bases and J lost 0, with 6 bases in between. Germline CDR1 reads SGHTA; CDR2 reads FQGNSA. CDR3 nucleotide sequence: TGTGCCAGCAGCTTTATGTTAGCCAAAAACATTCAGTACTTC. Translation gives CASSFMLAKNIQYF. Looking up the rest from reference TRBV7-2 and TRBJ2-4 gives the full variable domain: GAGVSQSPSNKVTEKGKDVELRCDPISGHTALYWYRQSLGQGLEFLIYFQGNSAPDKSGLPSDRFSAERTGGSVSTLTIQRTQQEDSAVYLCASSFMLAKNIQYFGAGTRLSVL.

The chain couples TRBV6-1 to TRBJ2-5; D may be TRBD1 (7 bases). Trimming pared 1 base from V and 0 bases from J, leaving 12 bases between. CDR3 length: 16 amino acids. Germline loops: CDR1 MNHNS, CDR2 SASEGT. CDR3 residues: CASSEGQGLNQETQYF. The CDR3 DNA reads as TGTGCCAGCAGTGAAGGACAGGGACTTAACCAAGAGACCCAGTACTTC.

The chain is built from TRBV20-1 and TRBJ1-4; D unclear. Trimming left V 5 bases short and J 3 bases short, with 4 bases between. Germline V gene lookup returns CDR1 DFQATT and CDR2 SNEGSKA (reference sequence). This CDR3 is built from 11 residues. The CDR3 is CSAPSNEKLFF. The DNA for the CDR3 is TGCAGTGCTCCGTCTAATGAAAAACTGTTTTTT.

The chain couples TRBV5-1 to TRBJ1-6; 7 bases agree with TRBD1. V lost 4 bases to trimming and J lost 8 bases; unmatched junction nucleotides: 6. This CDR3 spans 14 amino acids. Germline-derived CDR1 and CDR2 are SGHRS and YFSETQ. The CDR3 reads CASSVDRDDSPLHF. In DNA form, the CDR3 reads TGCGCCAGCAGCGTCGACAGGGACGATTCACCCCTCCACTTT.

In the case of this clone: Other DNA sequences in the same sample also yield this CDR3. V gene TRBV20-1 combines with J gene TRBJ1-1; D remains ambiguous. Germline V gene lookup returns CDR1 DFQATT and CDR2 SNEGSKA (reference sequence). V was pared by 3 bases and J by 1 base, with 3 bases between. The CDR3 runs to 11 residues. CDR3 coding DNA: TGCAGTGCTAGGAGGAACACTGAAGCTTTCTTT. This codes for CSARRNTEAFF.

In this sample, this clone turned up a few times. This sample also contains other DNA sequences that code for the same CDR3. The rearrangement joins TRBV7-2 to TRBJ2-2, with D hard to call. Germline V gene data show CDR1 as SGHTA and CDR2 as FQGNSA. CDR3 length: 12 residues. Trimming left V 5 bases short and J 3 bases short, with 4 bases between. CDR3 coding DNA: TGTGCCAGCAGCCCGTACACCGGGGAGCTGTTTTTT. It translates to CASSPYTGELFF.